This T cell receptor beta chain was sequenced in a study of molecular identifiers for immune sequencing clone quantification (dated by TCRdb to 2016 to 2019). For context, the study as a whole: In a replicate experiment, RNA from roughly 18,000 or 92,000 naive CD8 T cells was split into five aliquots, four of which were sequenced. This methods study benchmarked molecular-identifier clustering-based TCR repertoire sequencing (MIDCIRS) and TCR RNA copy counting, using CD8 T cells to do so.

Libraries of naive CD8 T cells were generated from roughly 20,000 to 1,000,000 sorted cells, with 10%, 30% or 50% of the purified RNA used. On a BD FACSAria II, naive CD8 T cells were FACS-sorted as CD8+CD4-CCR7+CD45RA+ and collected into RLT Plus buffer. To test detection sensitivity, Jurkat RNA equivalent to about eleven TCR copies was spiked into samples of roughly 18,000-1,000,000 naive CD8 T cells. CD8 T cells were enriched with RosetteSep CD8+ T Cell Enrichment Cocktail and Ficoll-Paque, followed by ACK red cell lysis. Concerning this clonotype: The antigen it binds to is not known. The input lacks base qualities; no much larger clone sits a single base away.

Results the study describes overall, beyond this receptor: Highly expanded clone sizes could be underestimated because identical TCR molecules may share a barcode. Modeling estimated about 3 recovered TCR RNA copies per cell, compared with roughly 10 by digital PCR, which implies roughly 30% capture efficiency. The naive libraries included spiked-in Jurkat TCR RNA (under eleven copies' worth), and this Jurkat TCR RNA is not part of the donor repertoire. Spiked-in Jurkat TCR RNA equivalent to a single cell was reported to be detectable even among 980,000 or so naive CD8 T cells. When barcode sub-clustering was omitted, TCR diversity was inflated by chimeric consensus sequences, with chimeras reaching as high as 47%. In CMV-specific effector cells, clones with more than 20 RNA copies accounted for over 97% of molecules, whereas in naive cells such clones accounted for under 1%.

The CDR3 starts with the cysteine, ends with the phenylalanine, and has 16 residues. Only the CDR3 DNA is retained, 48 bases long and in frame from the first base. At the junction V is shortened by 6 bases and J by 6 bases; bases outside the gene matches: 14. Libraries were constructed by PCR. Sequencing took place on an Illumina HiSeq 4000. Bulk TCR libraries were prepared as previously described, using TCR primers listed in Table S5. Total RNA was purified with the Qiagen AllPrep DNA/RNA kit. Reads from multiple sequencing runs of the same library were pooled before analysis. For the original study's pipeline: Reads were retained only if the reads had an exact TCR constant sequence, and the retained reads were trimmed to 150 nt and grouped according to their 12-nt molecular barcodes. Reads inside each barcode group were sub-clustered using a 15% Levenshtein threshold, and a quality-weighted consensus sequence was constructed for each RNA molecule. Non-functional sequences were discarded, and so were lower-count sequences lying one edit away from another sequence. On the basis of fitting two negative binomial distributions, barcode sub-clusters with fewer than 20% of the maximum read count were discarded. The public reads were reanalyzed by TCRdb: fastp trimming at Q25, MiXCR alignment, in-frame beta chains only. Each record represents a unique CDR3 protein, reported with the most common genes and DNA among its rows. It is TCRdb's table, rather than the study itself, that gives the V and J calls and clone size. Present in this sample are 60,000 to 70,000 distinct CDR3 sequences, over 15% of which were seen just once. The leading ten clones occupy 1.3% to 1.5% of the sample.

This sequence uses TRBV12-3 or TRBV12-4 and TRBJ1-5; TRBD1 lines up with 7 middle nucleotides. Material: naive CD8+ T cells from blood, with Jurkat cell RNA spiked in. The cell subset or site label, read with the paper, signifies: FACS-sorted CD8+CD4-CCR7+CD45RA+ naive T cells. This sequence was found in a human donor in good health. Some libraries in this study had Jurkat cell RNA spiked in. The bases are TGTGCCAGCAGCCAGACAGGGAGAACGAGTAGTCAGCCCCAGCATTTT. This translates into CASSQTGRTSSQPQHF.